Given below is one T cell receptor (beta chain) in context. The antigen it binds to is not known. No much larger clone exists at a distance of one base, and base qualities are not known. This sample was included in a study of PD-L1 blockade in urothelial cancer (dated by TCRdb to about 2017). Regarding the study in general: Therapy was started in the mid-2010s for all patients, and atezolizumab 1,200 mg was administered intravenously every 3 weeks. Nine patients reached durable clinical benefit, while 20 patients did not. Blood samples were analyzed at two time points: 3 weeks after treatment start (second dose) and 6 weeks after treatment start. About nine tenths of the roughly 29 patients were males with bladder-origin urothelial cancer, and about 60% of the 29 reported a prior smoking history. In the same patients, pretreatment tumors underwent whole exome sequencing and RNA sequencing in addition to TCR sequencing. Durable clinical benefit was defined as progression-free survival longer than 6 months, and TCR features were also tested against progression-free and overall survival. Pretreatment tumor samples and matched peripheral blood, collected serially before and after atezolizumab treatment, underwent TCR sequencing. Pretreatment blood TCR-seq was available for under 35 patients, at least one posttreatment blood collection was obtained for roughly 25 patients, and tumor TCR-seq was available for roughly 25 patients. An ECOG performance status of 0 or 1 was recorded for the patients, and 0 to 3 prior chemotherapy regimens had been received by the patients. Blood samples gave median yields of around 140,000 T cells and 80,000 or so unique TCRs, along with a median clonality of approximately 0.084. The study, an exploratory multi-omic analysis, examined somatic, immune and clinical correlates of response to PD-L1 blockade with atezolizumab in urothelial cancer. Study-level results and caveats: Because the sample size was small (n ≈ 30) and many of the analyses were exploratory, the results are meant to be hypothesis-generating. Improved progression-free and overall survival was associated with having pretreatment peripheral blood TCR clonality below the median. Greater expansion of tumor-associated TCR clones in peripheral blood 3 weeks after the start of treatment was observed in patients with durable benefit (n of about 24, p = 0.022).

To estimate absolute template abundance from read counts, synthetic TCR analog templates were spiked into each PCR. The immunoSEQ assay used bias-controlled V and J gene primers to amplify TCRbeta CDR3 regions from genomic DNA. Sequencing of rearranged TCRbeta segments was done at approximately 20X coverage. The authors processed their data as follows. Sequencing errors were corrected by clustering and CDR3s were annotated against IMGT to assign V, D and J genes. Only productive TCRbeta rearrangements were used in downstream analyses, excluding out-of-frame or stop-codon sequences. To compute clonality, Shannon entropy was normalized by the log of the number of unique productive sequences and then subtracted from one. Fisher's exact test with Benjamini-Hochberg correction, at a threshold of adjusted p below 0.01, was used to find clones that differed between time points or between blood and tumor. TCRdb re-hosts the immuneACCESS table, in-frame sequences only. Its copies lack some clones; in the studies checked, an unresolved V gene accounts for under half of them, and the cause for the rest is not known. V, J and clone size are those of that table, while D and trimming were read from the DNA. The sample table holds about 120,000 clones, of which 75% to 90% were seen once. Of the sample, under 2% is held by the ten largest clones.

What the time point label conveys for this sample: peripheral blood 6 weeks after treatment start. The cohort comprised 25 to 30 patients with locally advanced or metastatic urothelial carcinoma treated at Memorial Sloan Kettering on a trial protocol. Peripheral blood mononuclear cells were collected pretreatment and during treatment, with between 1 and 8 total time points per patient. The Qiagen DNeasy Blood extraction kit was used to purify genomic DNA from total PBMCs and from tumor samples. PBMCs were collected pretreatment and during treatment and were isolated and stored as previously described. A distance of 14 bases separates the germline ends of V and J, which lose 5 bases and 6 bases respectively. From the germline V gene, CDR1 is SGHTA and CDR2 is FQGTGA. From its cysteine to its phenylalanine, the CDR3 spans 13 amino acids. Of the read, only the CDR3 DNA is kept; its 39 bases are in frame from base 1.

Here the chain combines TRBV7-3 and TRBJ2-7; TRBD2 is possibly the D segment (7 matching bases). The starting material was PBMCs, obtained around atezolizumab (anti-PD-L1) treatment. This TCR came from a man aged 60-69 years with urothelial cancer. Here is the DNA: TGTGCCAGCAGCCCTGGGGGGGCCCGCGAGCAGTACTTC. Protein translation: CASSPGGAREQYF. The reference TRBV7-3 and TRBJ2-7 proteins fill in what lies around the CDR3, so the full variable domain reads GAGVSQTPSNKVTEKGKYVELRCDPISGHTALYWYRQSLGQGPEFLIYFQGTGAADDSGLPNDRFFAVRPEGSVSTLKIQRTERGDSAVYLCASSPGGAREQYFGPGTRLTVT.